Listed below are T cell receptor beta chains from one sample, sequenced in a study of OX40 agonist ivuxolimab in advanced cancers. Data came from immunoSEQ multiplex PCR; TCRdb stores just in-frame clones and leaves some out. The sample includes around 97,000 clones, about 90% of them seen just once. The sample consisted of CD4+ or CD8+ T cells sorted from blood, taken in a trial of the OX40 agonist ivuxolimab. The receptors originated from an adult with an advanced solid tumor such as melanoma, head and neck, liver or kidney cancer. Both conserved end residues are part of each CDR3. D genes are given only for firm matches.

V gene,D gene,J gene,CDR3 protein
TRBV18,.,TRBJ2-3,CASSPGTATDTQYF
TRBV6-4,.,TRBJ1-1,CASSMNWNSEAFF
TRBV7-2,TRBD2,TRBJ2-1,CASSRLAGFGGDEQFF
TRBV5-1,TRBD1,TRBJ2-7,CASSPGTASDEQYF
TRBV7-6,.,TRBJ1-1,CASSLGAPGATEAFF
TRBV18,TRBD1,TRBJ1-3,CASSGTVGNTIYF
TRBV7-8,.,TRBJ2-5,CASSPFAGIGETQYF
TRBV2,.,TRBJ2-5,CASIVQAFFGETQYF
TRBV5-1,TRBD2,TRBJ2-1,CASSLALAGGEDNEQFF
TRBV6-5,.,TRBJ2-2,CASSYGGSGELFF
TRBV30,.,TRBJ2-2,CAWSVLGTSYMGELFF
TRBV28,.,TRBJ1-5,CASSLIQGNQPQHF
TRBV2,.,TRBJ2-4,CASSEKNIQYF
TRBV10-2,.,TRBJ2-3,CASSESWDSTDTQYF
TRBV7-8,.,TRBJ2-2,CASSLFRGPNTGELFF
TRBV7-9,TRBD1,TRBJ2-3,CASSPKGAWTDTQYF
TRBV6-5,.,TRBJ1-1,CASRQGRTEAFF
TRBV18,.,TRBJ1-2,CASSPTDSIYGYTF
TRBV30,TRBD1,TRBJ2-7,CAWRTTGGNEQYF
TRBV15,.,TRBJ1-1,CATSTLGSGWRNTEAFF
TRBV21-1,.,TRBJ2-2,CASPRWASGELFF
TRBV6-1,.,TRBJ1-1,CASMGPMNTEAFF
TRBV30,.,TRBJ1-2,CAWSVLPTSFNLGYTF
TRBV6-6,.,TRBJ2-3,CASSTVAPSTDTQYF
TRBV11-3,TRBD1,TRBJ2-1,CASSPGQGLGFGSYNEQFF
TRBV6-5,.,TRBJ1-2,CASSYNRENYGYTF
TRBV19,TRBD1,TRBJ1-5,CASCGTGSPSSNQPQHF
TRBV6-4,TRBD2,TRBJ2-3,CASSETSRDTDTQYF
TRBV14,.,TRBJ2-3,CASSRSLRVSGDTQYF
TRBV9,TRBD2,TRBJ2-1,CASTLGLANWNEQFF
TRBV5-1,.,TRBJ1-2,CASSLEREGYTF
TRBV6-1,.,TRBJ2-7,CASSQGGQLYEQYF
TRBV4-2,TRBD1,TRBJ1-5,CASSHSTGGGQPQHF
TRBV2,TRBD1,TRBJ1-1,CASSKQGANTEAFF
TRBV11-3,.,TRBJ1-1,CASSSESIEAFF
TRBV19,.,TRBJ2-7,CASSPTEGGLREQYF
TRBV7-2,.,TRBJ1-3,CASSLGGDSRNTIYF
TRBV6-6,.,TRBJ1-2,CASSYAVSNYGYTF
TRBV7-2,TRBD1,TRBJ1-5,CASSLGSGRGSQPQHF
TRBV7-2,TRBD2,TRBJ2-1,CASSLRSGSFDEQFF
TRBV5-1,.,TRBJ2-3,CASSLDGLSTDTQYF
TRBV4-2,TRBD2,TRBJ2-1,CASSQGASGSYNEQFF
TRBV12-5,.,TRBJ1-1,CASGLVVAEAFF
TRBV30,.,TRBJ2-5,CAWSRGRQETQYF
TRBV6-5,.,TRBJ1-2,CASSYDNSGNYGYTF
TRBV19,.,TRBJ1-1,CASRTSAGAEAFF
TRBV4-1,.,TRBJ2-3,CASSPRDWRTDTQYF